A single sample gave rise to the 14 T cell receptor beta chains below, sequenced in a study of blood T cells in healthy people across ages. The authors ran a second PCR of roughly 6 to 11 cycles using a sample-barcoded 5' primer and a J-beta primer mix. TCRdb recomputed calls from the 5' RACE reads with MiXCR, one row per CDR3 protein. The top ten clones hold about 4% of a sample with about 1.5 million distinct CDR3 sequences, roughly 43% of them seen once. Sequenced input: blood. The receptors were sampled from a woman under 30 in good health.

The chain links TRBV27 to TRBJ2-1; no clear D gene. V was trimmed by 4 bases and J by 10 bases, leaving 11 bases between them. The CDR3 runs 12 residues. Germline V gives CDR1 MNHEY, CDR2 SMNVEV (reference sequence). The CDR3 nucleotides are TGTGCCAGCAGTTGGAACAGCGAAGAGCAGTTCTTC. Translating it yields CASSWNSEEQFF.

This clonotype has a handful of counts. The J gene is TRBJ1-1, the V gene TRBV4-3, with D perhaps matching TRBD1 (5 bases). Germline V gene data show CDR1 as LGHNA and CDR2 as YSLEER. V lost 3 bases, J lost 7 bases, and 12 bases lay in between. CDR3 size: 13 residues. CDR3 amino acids: CASSHRRGGEAFF. The CDR3 DNA sequence: TGCGCCAGCAGCCATAGGCGGGGGGGTGAAGCTTTCTTT.

Only a few counts were recorded for this clonotype. V usage is TRBV6-6 and J usage is TRBJ2-1, with 11 bases matching TRBD2. The V segment lost 2 bases and the J segment 4 bases; nucleotides outside the gene matches: 7. CDR1 and CDR2 (germline): MNHNY, SVGAGI (reference sequence). This CDR3 is built from 17 residues. CDR3 sequence: CASSYRGGTSGYNEQFF. CDR3 sequence (DNA): TGTGCCAGCAGTTACAGGGGTGGGACTAGCGGATACAATGAGCAGTTCTTC.

The chain couples TRBV29-1 to TRBJ2-1, with TRBD2 matching 9 bases. Trimming at V came to 4 bases and at J to 10 bases, leaving 5 bases not matched to a gene. The CDR3 has 12 amino acids. Germline loops: CDR1 SQVTM, CDR2 ANQGSEA. The CDR3 spells CSVGGRAVEQFF. CDR3 coding DNA: TGCAGCGTTGGCGGGAGGGCGGTGGAGCAGTTCTTC.

This clonotype was seen only a few times. The V call is TRBV20-1, the J call TRBJ1-5; 11 bases are a match to TRBD1. The junction had 5 bases not matched to a gene; V was cut back by 2 bases and J by 8 bases. Germline CDR1 is DFQATT and CDR2 is SNEGSKA (reference sequence). The CDR3 covers 14 residues. The CDR3, as DNA: TGCAGTGCTAGACCCGGGACAGGGGGGGAGCCCCAGCATTTT. It codes for CSARPGTGGEPQHF.

The chain has TRBV29-1 and TRBJ2-2; D gene uncertain. The CDR3 has 12 amino acids. V lost 5 bases and J 0 bases, leaving 4 bases between the germline ends. Germline CDR1 and CDR2: SQVTM and ANQGSEA. CDR3 protein: CSVTANTGELFF. The CDR3 nucleotides are TGCAGCGTTACAGCGAACACCGGGGAGCTGTTTTTT.

V gene TRBV28 combines with J gene TRBJ1-2; D gene uncertain. The V gene's germline CDR1 is MDHEN and CDR2 SYDVKM. The V end lost 6 bases, the J end lost 4 bases, and 15 bases lay between the germline ends. The CDR3 is 14 residues long. The DNA for the CDR3 is TGTGCCAGCAGCCCCGCGGGCCCAACCTATGGCTACACCTTC. Its translation: CASSPAGPTYGYTF.

The CDR3 DNA reads as TGTGCCAGCAGCATAGCGGGAGCAAGGACAGATACGCAGTATTTT. Translated: CASSIAGARTDTQYF. The chain links TRBV28 to TRBJ2-3; 9 bases line up with TRBD2. Germline values: CDR1 MDHEN, CDR2 SYDVKM. This CDR3 is 15 amino acids long. The J segment lost 3 bases and the V segment lost 6 bases, leaving 7 bases of the junction unmatched.

As concerns this clonotype: A much larger clone lies one base from this, so it may be a read error. This chain uses TRBV28 with TRBJ1-5; D not certain. The CDR3 is 12 amino acids. Germline V gene data show CDR1 as MDHEN and CDR2 as SYDVKM. The V end lost 8 bases, the J end lost 5 bases, and 10 bases lay between the germline ends. DNA of the CDR3: TGTGCCAGCGCCAGACTGGATCAGCCCCAGCATTTT. This codes for CASARLDQPQHF. Looking up the rest from reference TRBV28 and TRBJ1-5 gives the full variable domain: DVKVTQSSRYLVKRTGEKVFLECVQDMDHENMFWYRQDPGLGLRLIYFSYDVKMKEKGDIPEGYSVSREKKERFSLILESASTNQTSMYLCASARLDQPQHFGDGTRLSIL.

The chain recombines TRBV12-3 or TRBV12-4 with TRBJ2-7; 9 bases fit TRBD2. CDR3 length: 18 residues. J lost 7 bases, V lost 1 base, and 17 bases had no gene match. CDR3 DNA sequence: TGTGCCAGCAGTTTAGGGCTTCTAGCGGGGAAAACCTACAATGAGCAGTACTTC. Its protein is CASSLGLLAGKTYNEQYF.

This clonotype was seen at least ten times. The chain has TRBV10-3 and TRBJ2-1; 12 bases line up with TRBD2. V lost 0 bases and J lost 6; bases outside the gene matches: 0. This CDR3 is 15 amino acids long. Germline CDR1 ENHRY, CDR2 SYGVKD. As DNA, the CDR3 is TGTGCCATCAGTGAGTCGACTAGCGGGGGCAATGAGCAGTTCTTC. It codes for CAISESTSGGNEQFF.

This chain joins TRBV6-2 or TRBV6-3 and TRBJ1-5; D remains unclear. Germline V lookup: CDR1 MNHEY, CDR2 SVGEGT. The CDR3 sequence is 19 residues long. V dropped 8 bases and J dropped 0 bases, with 26 bases sitting between them. The CDR3 DNA reads as TGTGCCAGCGCAGGCGAGGGCGCGCGTGGTTCCGATAGCAATCAGCCCCAGCATTTT. Its translation is CASAGEGARGSDSNQPQHF.

This clonotype was detected ten times or more. The chain joins TRBV7-2 to TRBJ2-7; D is unresolved. Germline V gives CDR1 SGHTA, CDR2 FQGNSA. The CDR3 consists of 12 residues. The V gene lost 1 base and the J gene lost 6 bases, with 7 bases spanning the gap. CDR3 sequence reads: CASSLVVSEQYF. CDR3 DNA: TGTGCCAGCAGCTTAGTGGTTAGCGAGCAGTACTTC.

This clonotype was counted a few times. The chain recombines TRBV6-6 with TRBJ1-2; possibly TRBD1 for D (5 bases). There are 15 residues in the CDR3. Looked up from germline, CDR1 is MNHNY and CDR2 is SVGAGI (reference sequence). V gave up 5 bases and J gave up 8 bases, with 21 bases separating them. CDR3 sequence: CASSPSSPAGRGYTF. The DNA of the CDR3 is TGTGCCAGCAGTCCCTCAAGCCCGGCAGGGAGAGGCTACACCTTC.